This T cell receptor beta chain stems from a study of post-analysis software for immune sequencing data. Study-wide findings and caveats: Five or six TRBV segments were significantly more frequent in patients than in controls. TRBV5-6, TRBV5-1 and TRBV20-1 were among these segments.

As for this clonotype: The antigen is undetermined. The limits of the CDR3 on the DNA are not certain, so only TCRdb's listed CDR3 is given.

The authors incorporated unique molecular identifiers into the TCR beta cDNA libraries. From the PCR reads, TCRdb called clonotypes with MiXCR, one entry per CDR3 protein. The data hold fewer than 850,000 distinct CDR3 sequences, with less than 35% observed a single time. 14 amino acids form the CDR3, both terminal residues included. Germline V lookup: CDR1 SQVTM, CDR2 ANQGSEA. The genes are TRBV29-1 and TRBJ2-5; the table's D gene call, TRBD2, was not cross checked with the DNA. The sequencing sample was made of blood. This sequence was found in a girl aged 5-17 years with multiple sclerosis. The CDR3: CSVEVRARASEQYF.